This T cell receptor beta chain was captured in a study of T cells in localized non-small cell lung cancer (dated by TCRdb to the early 2020s). In the study overall: T cell repertoires of approximately 250 early-stage NSCLC patients were analyzed, with tumors being compared against uninvolved tumor-adjacent lungs. The cohort was made up of around 220 treatment-naive NSCLC patients whose localized lung tumors had been resected. The mean age of the NSCLC patients was approximately 71 years, with 130 or so men and around 100 women. Study-level results and caveats: Because the study design was exploratory, TCR variables were selected using unadjusted p-values without false-discovery rate correction. Uninvolved tumor-adjacent lung showed the highest T cell clonality, higher than tumor, which suggests more focused antigenic responses in the adjacent lung. A median of 57 of the top 100 tumor clones were detected in paired uninvolved adjacent lung, and 28 of these tumor clones were also found among the top 100 clones of the paired uninvolved adjacent lung. Multi-region tumor sequencing was not performed, so intratumor heterogeneity could not be excluded. Higher blood T cell density associated with longer overall survival, while higher adjacent-lung clonality associated with shorter survival.

TCR beta CDR3 regions were sequenced from DNA using the immunoSEQ Assay. The original pipeline was this. T cell density was computed as TCR beta template counts normalized to usable DNA estimated by amplifying housekeeping genes. Richness was estimated with the preseqR package, extrapolating to 400,000 templates for PBMC samples and 120,000 templates for tissue samples. Clonality was defined as one minus Pielou's evenness. Tissue-enriched TCRs were identified by differential abundance testing using productive amino-acid clonotypes, minimum total count 5 and alpha 0.1. The Jaccard Index and the Morisita Overlap Index were used to quantify repertoire overlap between compartments. GLIPH grouped TCR beta CDR3s together with public tetramer-defined viral CDR3s, and a viral motif had to include at least three viral sequences and also show V-gene enrichment. The source is immuneACCESS, and TCRdb retained only in-frame sequences with V and J called. Part of the clones is not carried over; for the studies checked, unresolved V genes explain less than half of this, and the remainder is unexplained. V, J and clone size are taken as reported in that table, and D and trimming were inferred from the DNA itself. Counted in this sample were 30,000 to 35,000 clones; 93% of them appeared once. The top ten hold approximately 7.9% of the sample.

At diagnosis, peripheral blood, uninvolved tumor-adjacent lung and tumor were collected and were preserved as a mix of fresh-frozen and FFPE material. For TCR repertoire profiling, blood samples were analyzed as peripheral blood mononuclear cells. The CDR3 goes from the cysteine to the phenylalanine over 14 residues. CDR3 DNA is the only sequence kept; it has 42 bases, read in frame from the first base. CDR1 and CDR2 were assigned from the germline V gene (reference sequence) as LNHDA and SQIVND. A distance of 13 bases separates the germline ends of V and J, which lose 6 bases and 4 bases respectively. As regards this clone: Its antigen is still unknown. Base qualities were left out, and no much larger clone turns up one base away.

The chain is assembled from TRBV19 and TRBJ1-5; no D gene is confidently identified. This TCR derives from an older female donor with stage I lung adenocarcinoma. The material sequenced was peripheral blood, taken before any cancer treatment. CDR3 region: CASSPTGVNQPQHF. The DNA is as follows: TGTGCCAGTAGCCCCACTGGGGTTAATCAGCCCCAGCATTTT.